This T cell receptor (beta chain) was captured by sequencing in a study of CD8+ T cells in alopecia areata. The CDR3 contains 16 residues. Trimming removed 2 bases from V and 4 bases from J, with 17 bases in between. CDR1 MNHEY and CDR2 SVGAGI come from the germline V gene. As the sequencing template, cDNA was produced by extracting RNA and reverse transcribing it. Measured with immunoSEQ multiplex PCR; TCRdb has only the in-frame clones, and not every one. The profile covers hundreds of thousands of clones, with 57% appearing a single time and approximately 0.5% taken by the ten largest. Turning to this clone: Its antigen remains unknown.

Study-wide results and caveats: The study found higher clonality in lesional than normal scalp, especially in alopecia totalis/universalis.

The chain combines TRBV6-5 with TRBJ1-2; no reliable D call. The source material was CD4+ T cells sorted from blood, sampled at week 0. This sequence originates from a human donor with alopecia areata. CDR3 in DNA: TGTGCCAGCAGTTACGCTGGACCGCAATCGGGCTATGGCTACACCTTC. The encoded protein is CASSYAGPQSGYGYTF.